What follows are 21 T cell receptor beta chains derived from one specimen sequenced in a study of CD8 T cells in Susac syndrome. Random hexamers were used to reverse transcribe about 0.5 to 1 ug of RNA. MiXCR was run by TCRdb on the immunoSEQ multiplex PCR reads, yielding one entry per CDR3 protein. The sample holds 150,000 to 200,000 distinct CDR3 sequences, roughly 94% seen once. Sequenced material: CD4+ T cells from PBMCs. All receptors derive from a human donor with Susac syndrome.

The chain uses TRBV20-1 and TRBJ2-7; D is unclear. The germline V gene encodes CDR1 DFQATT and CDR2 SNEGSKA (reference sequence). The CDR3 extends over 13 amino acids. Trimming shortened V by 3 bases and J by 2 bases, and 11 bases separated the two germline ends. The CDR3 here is CSARGTTTYEQYF. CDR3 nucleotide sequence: TGCAGTGCTAGGGGAACCACCACCTACGAGCAGTACTTC.

The CDR3 coding sequence is TGCGCCAGCATGGGGTGGGGGTTGAACACTGAAGCTTTCTTT. Translation: CASMGWGLNTEAFF. The rearrangement links TRBV4-1 to TRBJ1-1; TRBD1 is a possible D gene (5 bases). Trimming shortened V by 7 bases and J by 0 bases, and 12 bases separated the two germline ends. The CDR3 spans 14 residues. Germline loops: CDR1 MGHRA, CDR2 YSYEKL.

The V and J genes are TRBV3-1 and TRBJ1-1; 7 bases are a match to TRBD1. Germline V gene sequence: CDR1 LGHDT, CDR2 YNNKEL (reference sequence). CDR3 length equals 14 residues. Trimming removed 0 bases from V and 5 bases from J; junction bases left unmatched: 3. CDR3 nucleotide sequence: TGTGCCAGCAGCCAAGACAGGGGGAGAACTGAAGCTTTCTTT. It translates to CASSQDRGRTEAFF.

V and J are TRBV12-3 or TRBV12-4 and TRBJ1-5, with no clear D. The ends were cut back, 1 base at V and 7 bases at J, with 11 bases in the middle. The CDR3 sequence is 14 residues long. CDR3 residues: CASSLGQTGQPQHF. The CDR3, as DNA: TGTGCCAGCAGTTTAGGTCAGACTGGACAGCCCCAGCATTTT.

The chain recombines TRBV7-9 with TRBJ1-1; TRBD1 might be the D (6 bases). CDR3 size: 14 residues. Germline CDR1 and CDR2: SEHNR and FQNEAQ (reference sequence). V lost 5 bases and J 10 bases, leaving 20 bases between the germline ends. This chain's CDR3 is CASSPRTGNWGAFF. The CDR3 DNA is TGTGCCAGCAGCCCGCGAACAGGGAACTGGGGAGCTTTCTTT. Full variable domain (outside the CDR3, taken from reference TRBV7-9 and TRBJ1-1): DTGVSQNPRHKITKRGQNVTFRCDPISEHNRLYWYRQTLGQGPEFLTYFQNEAQLEKSRLLSDRFSAERPKGSFSTLEIQRTEQGDSAMYLCASSPRTGNWGAFFGQGTRLTVV.

The CDR3 sequence: CASSTGTASNQPQHF. For the CDR3, the DNA is TGTGCCAGCAGTACCGGGACAGCTAGCAATCAGCCCCAGCATTTT. This chain joins TRBV28 and TRBJ1-5; 7 bases fit TRBD1. The CDR3 consists of 15 residues. The V gene's germline CDR1 is MDHEN and CDR2 SYDVKM. The V and J ends lost 5 bases and 0 bases, in that order; junction bases with no gene match: 4.

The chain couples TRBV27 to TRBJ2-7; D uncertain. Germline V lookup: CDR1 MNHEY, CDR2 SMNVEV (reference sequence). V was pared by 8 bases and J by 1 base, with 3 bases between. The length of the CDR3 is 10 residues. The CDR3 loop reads CASCSYEQYF. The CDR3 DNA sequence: TGTGCCAGCTGTTCCTACGAGCAGTACTTC.

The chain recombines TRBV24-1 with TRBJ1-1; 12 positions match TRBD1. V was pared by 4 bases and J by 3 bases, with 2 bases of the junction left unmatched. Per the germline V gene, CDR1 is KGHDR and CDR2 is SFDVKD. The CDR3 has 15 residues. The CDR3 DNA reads TGTGCCACCAGTGACGGGACAGGGGGCTACACTGAAGCTTTCTTT. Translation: CATSDGTGGYTEAFF.

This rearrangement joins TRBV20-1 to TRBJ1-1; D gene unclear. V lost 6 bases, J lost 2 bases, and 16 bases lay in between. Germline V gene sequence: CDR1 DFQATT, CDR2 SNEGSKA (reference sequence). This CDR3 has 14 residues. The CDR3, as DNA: TGCAGTGCCTTCCCTCGGAGGGCTAACACTGAAGCTTTCTTT. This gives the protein CSAFPRRANTEAFF.

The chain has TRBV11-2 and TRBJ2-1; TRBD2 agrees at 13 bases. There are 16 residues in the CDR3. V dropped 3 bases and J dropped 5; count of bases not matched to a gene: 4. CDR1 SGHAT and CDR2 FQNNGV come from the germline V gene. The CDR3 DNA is TGTGCCAGCAGCTTTACCGGGACTAGCGGGGACAATGAGCAGTTCTTC. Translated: CASSFTGTSGDNEQFF.

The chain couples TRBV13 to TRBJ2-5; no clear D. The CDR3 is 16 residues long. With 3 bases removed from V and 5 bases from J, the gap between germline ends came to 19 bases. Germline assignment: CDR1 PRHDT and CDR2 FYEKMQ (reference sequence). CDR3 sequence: CASSLAGPMSMETQYF. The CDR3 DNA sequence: TGTGCCAGCAGCTTGGCCGGGCCCATGTCGATGGAGACCCAGTACTTC.

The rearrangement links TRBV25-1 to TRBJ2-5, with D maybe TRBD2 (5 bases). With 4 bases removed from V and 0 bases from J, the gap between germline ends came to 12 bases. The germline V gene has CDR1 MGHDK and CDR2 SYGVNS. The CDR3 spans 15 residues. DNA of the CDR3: TGTGCCAGCAGTGCATGGCGGGCCGACCAAGAGACCCAGTACTTC. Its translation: CASSAWRADQETQYF.

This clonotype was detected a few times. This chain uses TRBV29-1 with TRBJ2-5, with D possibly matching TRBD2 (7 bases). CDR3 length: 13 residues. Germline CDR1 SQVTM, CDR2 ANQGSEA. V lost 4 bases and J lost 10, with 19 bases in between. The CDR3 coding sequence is TGCAGCGTTGTCCTCGGGGGGCGGGGAGGCCAGTACTTC. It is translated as CSVVLGGRGGQYF.

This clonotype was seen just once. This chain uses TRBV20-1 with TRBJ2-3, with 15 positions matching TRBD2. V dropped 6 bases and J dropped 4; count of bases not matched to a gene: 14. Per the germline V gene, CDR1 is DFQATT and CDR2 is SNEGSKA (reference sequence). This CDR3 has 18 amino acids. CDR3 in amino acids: CSAPGLAGGAGQPDTQYF. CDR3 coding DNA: TGCAGTGCCCCCGGACTAGCGGGGGGGGCAGGTCAGCCAGATACGCAGTATTTT.

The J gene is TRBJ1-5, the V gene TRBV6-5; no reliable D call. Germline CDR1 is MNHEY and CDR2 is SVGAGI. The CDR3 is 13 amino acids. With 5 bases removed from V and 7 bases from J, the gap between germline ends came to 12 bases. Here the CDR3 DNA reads TGTGCCAGCAGTCCCCTTTTGGGGCAGCCCCAGCATTTT. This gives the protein CASSPLLGQPQHF.

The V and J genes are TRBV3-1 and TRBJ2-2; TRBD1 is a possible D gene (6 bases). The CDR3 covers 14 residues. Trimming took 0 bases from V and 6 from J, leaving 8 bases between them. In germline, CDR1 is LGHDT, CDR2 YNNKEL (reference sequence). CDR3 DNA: TGTGCCAGCAGCCAAGATCGACAGGCCGGGGAGCTGTTTTTT. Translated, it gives CASSQDRQAGELFF.

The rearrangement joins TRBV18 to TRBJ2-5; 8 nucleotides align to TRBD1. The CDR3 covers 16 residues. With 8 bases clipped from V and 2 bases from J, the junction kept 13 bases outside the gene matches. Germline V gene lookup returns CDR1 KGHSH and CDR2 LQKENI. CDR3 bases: TGTGCCAGCCGCCAGTCGGGGACAGGCGAGCAAGAGACCCAGTACTTC. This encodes CASRQSGTGEQETQYF.

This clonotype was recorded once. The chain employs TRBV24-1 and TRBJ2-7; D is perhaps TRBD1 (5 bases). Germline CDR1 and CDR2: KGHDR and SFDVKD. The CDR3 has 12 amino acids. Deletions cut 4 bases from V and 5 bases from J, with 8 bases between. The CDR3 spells CATSEGVHEQYF. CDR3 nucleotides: TGTGCCACCAGTGAAGGGGTCCACGAGCAGTACTTC.

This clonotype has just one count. CDR3 in amino acids: CASSLVGMNTEAFF. Here the CDR3 DNA reads TGTGCCAGCAGCTTAGTAGGCATGAACACTGAAGCTTTCTTT. V and J are TRBV7-2 and TRBJ1-1; D ambiguous. This CDR3 is built from 14 residues. The V gene's germline CDR1 is SGHTA and CDR2 FQGNSA. V was cut by 1 base and J by 0 bases, with 6 bases left in between.

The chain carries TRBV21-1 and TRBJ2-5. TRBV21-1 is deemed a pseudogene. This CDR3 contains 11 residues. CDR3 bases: TGTGCCAGCAGCAAACATCAGCCCCAGTACTTC. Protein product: CASSKHQPQYF.

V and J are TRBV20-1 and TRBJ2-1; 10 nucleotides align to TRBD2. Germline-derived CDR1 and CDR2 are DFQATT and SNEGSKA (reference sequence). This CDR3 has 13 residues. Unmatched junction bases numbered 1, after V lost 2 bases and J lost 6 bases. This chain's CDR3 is CSARTSGINEQFF. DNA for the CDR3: TGCAGTGCTAGAACTAGCGGGATCAATGAGCAGTTCTTC.